This T cell receptor (beta chain) was documented in a study of technical replicates of blood from several donors. The germline V gene encodes CDR1 MNHEY and CDR2 SMNVEV (reference sequence). This CDR3 is 17 amino acids long. V gave up 6 bases and J gave up 5 bases, with 25 bases separating them. Sequencing was performed with immunoSEQ multiplex PCR; in TCRdb, only in-frame clones are kept and a portion is missing. This table has around 100,000 clones, 96% appearing once. The TCR comes from a human donor in good health. The specimen sequenced was T cells isolated from PBMCs. The chain links TRBV27 to TRBJ1-2, with D maybe TRBD1 (6 bases). CDR3 nucleotide sequence: TGTGCCAGCAGCCCATTCGTCGCAGGGGATCGTGTTTATGGCTACACCTTC. Its translation: CASSPFVAGDRVYGYTF.